Listed below are T cell receptor beta chains from one sample, sequenced in a study of early T cells in non-severe SARS-CoV-2 infection. MiXCR, applied by TCRdb to the 5' RACE reads, yields one record per CDR3 protein. The sample has about 64,000 distinct CDR3 sequences, around 11% seen once. This specimen was whole blood, taken at baseline. These receptors were taken from an adult who was a healthcare worker with PCR-confirmed SARS-CoV-2 infection or an uninfected control (not recorded which). Each CDR3 is given with its conserved first and last residue. The D gene is left open where the match is weak. Not all rows give a size; the values are once, few, many and, for expanded clones, a class.

j_gene: TRBJ2-3
v_gene: TRBV3-1
len: 17
d_gene: -
abundance: many
CDR3aa: CASSLSGAPFSTDTQYF
CDR3nt: TGTGCCAGCAGCCTTAGCGGAGCACCATTTAGCACAGATACGCAGTATTTT

j_gene: TRBJ2-5
v_gene: TRBV12-3/TRBV12-4
len: 13
d_gene: -
abundance: many
CDR3aa: CASSSGVQETQYF
CDR3nt: TGTGCCAGCAGCTCCGGGGTCCAAGAGACCCAGTACTTC

j_gene: TRBJ1-1
v_gene: TRBV6-1
len: 13
d_gene: -
abundance: few
CDR3aa: CASSRVPGAEAFF
CDR3nt: TGTGCCAGCAGCCGAGTCCCCGGCGCTGAAGCTTTCTTT

j_gene: TRBJ1-6
v_gene: TRBV7-8
len: 18
d_gene: -
abundance: -
CDR3aa: CASSLATGTNSYNSPLHF
CDR3nt: TGTGCCAGCAGCTTAGCGACAGGAACAAACTCCTATAATTCACCCCTCCACTTT

j_gene: TRBJ2-7
v_gene: TRBV2
len: 14
d_gene: -
abundance: -
CDR3aa: CASSPRGPSYEQYF
CDR3nt: TGTGCCAGCAGCCCTCGGGGCCCGTCCTACGAGCAGTACTTC

j_gene: TRBJ1-1
v_gene: TRBV18
len: 13
d_gene: -
abundance: many
CDR3aa: CASSPQTNTEAFF
CDR3nt: TGTGCCAGCTCACCCCAGACGAACACTGAAGCTTTCTTT

j_gene: TRBJ2-4
v_gene: TRBV20-1
len: 12
d_gene: -
abundance: -
CDR3aa: CSARWLQNIQYF
CDR3nt: TGCAGTGCTAGGTGGCTACAAAACATTCAGTACTTC

j_gene: TRBJ2-3
v_gene: TRBV29-1
len: 14
d_gene: -
abundance: few
CDR3aa: CSVDLRVGTDTQYF
CDR3nt: TGCAGCGTTGATCTGAGGGTCGGCACAGATACGCAGTATTTT

j_gene: TRBJ2-5
v_gene: TRBV11-2
len: 14
d_gene: TRBD2
abundance: few
CDR3aa: CASSSRTSRETQYF
CDR3nt: TGTGCCAGCAGCTCCCGGACTAGTCGTGAGACCCAGTACTTC

j_gene: TRBJ2-1
v_gene: TRBV7-9
len: 11
d_gene: -
abundance: -
CDR3aa: CASSLTSEQFF
CDR3nt: TGTGCCAGCAGCCTAACCAGTGAGCAGTTCTTC

j_gene: TRBJ2-1
v_gene: TRBV9
len: 15
d_gene: -
abundance: few
CDR3aa: CASTPEGASVNEQFF
CDR3nt: TGTGCCAGCACCCCAGAGGGGGCTAGCGTCAATGAGCAGTTCTTC

j_gene: TRBJ1-1
v_gene: TRBV5-1
len: 16
d_gene: TRBD1
abundance: -
CDR3aa: CASSFRPGQGYTEAFF
CDR3nt: TGCGCCAGCAGCTTCCGCCCGGGACAGGGGTACACTGAAGCTTTCTTT

j_gene: TRBJ2-5
v_gene: TRBV5-8
len: 13
d_gene: -
abundance: few
CDR3aa: CASSLDLQETQYF
CDR3nt: TGTGCCAGCAGCTTGGACTTACAAGAGACCCAGTACTTC

j_gene: TRBJ2-2
v_gene: TRBV11-2
len: 18
d_gene: TRBD2
abundance: few
CDR3aa: CASSLLTSGAANTGELFF
CDR3nt: TGTGCCAGCAGCTTATTGACTAGCGGGGCCGCGAACACCGGGGAGCTGTTTTTT

j_gene: TRBJ2-5
v_gene: TRBV7-2
len: 16
d_gene: -
abundance: few
CDR3aa: CASSLASGGKPQTQYF
CDR3nt: TGTGCCAGCAGCTTAGCGAGTGGGGGGAAACCCCAGACCCAGTACTTC

j_gene: TRBJ1-1
v_gene: TRBV10-3
len: 14
d_gene: -
abundance: few
CDR3aa: CAIKAGTVNTEAFF
CDR3nt: TGTGCCATCAAGGCTGGGACTGTGAACACTGAAGCTTTCTTT